The next 3 T cell receptor beta chains were all read from a single sample in a study of cytomegalovirus exposure and HLA in healthy donors (dated by TCRdb to the late 2010s). The library was produced with the immunoSEQ multiplex PCR assay. For the multiplex PCR, a mixture combining 60 forward primers for TCR Vbeta segments and 13 reverse primers for TCR Jbeta segments was used. The clones in this table, taken by TCRdb from immuneACCESS, are in-frame only. Not every clone is retained; where verified, under half of the shortfall comes from an unresolved V gene, and the cause of the rest is unknown. Across this sample there are 150,000 to 200,000 clones, with 84% seen only once. About 6% of the sample goes to the ten largest clones. The sample was PBMCs. These receptors were taken from a man in his forties or fifties in good health and CMV-seropositive.

This clone was seen once. V usage is TRBV6-4 and J usage is TRBJ2-7, with TRBD2 matching 7 bases. CDR3 size: 16 residues. V shed 6 bases and J 5 bases; nucleotides not matched to a gene: 16. Germline V lookup: CDR1 MRHNA, CDR2 SNTAGT. The CDR3 region is CASSHVGRELIHEQYV. CDR3 DNA sequence: TGTGCCAGCAGCCACGTGGGGCGGGAGTTGATTCACGAGCAGTACGTC.

V and J are TRBV5-6 and TRBJ2-3, with unresolved D. V was cut by 4 bases and J by 1 base, with 13 bases left in between. CDR3 size: 15 residues. CDR1 SGHDT and CDR2 YYEEEE come from the germline V gene. DNA for the CDR3: TGTGCCAGCAGCCCTAATACTTTCGGCACAGATACGCAGTATTTT. Its protein product is CASSPNTFGTDTQYF.

The chain is built from TRBV27 and TRBJ1-3, with D possibly being TRBD1 (6 bases). The CDR3 totals 14 residues. Trimming shortened V by 5 bases and J by 4 bases, and 12 bases separated the two germline ends. Germline V gene lookup returns CDR1 MNHEY and CDR2 SMNVEV (reference sequence). The CDR3 sequence is CASSLTGNGNTIYF. The CDR3 nucleotides read TGTGCCAGCAGTCTCACAGGGAACGGAAACACCATATATTTT.